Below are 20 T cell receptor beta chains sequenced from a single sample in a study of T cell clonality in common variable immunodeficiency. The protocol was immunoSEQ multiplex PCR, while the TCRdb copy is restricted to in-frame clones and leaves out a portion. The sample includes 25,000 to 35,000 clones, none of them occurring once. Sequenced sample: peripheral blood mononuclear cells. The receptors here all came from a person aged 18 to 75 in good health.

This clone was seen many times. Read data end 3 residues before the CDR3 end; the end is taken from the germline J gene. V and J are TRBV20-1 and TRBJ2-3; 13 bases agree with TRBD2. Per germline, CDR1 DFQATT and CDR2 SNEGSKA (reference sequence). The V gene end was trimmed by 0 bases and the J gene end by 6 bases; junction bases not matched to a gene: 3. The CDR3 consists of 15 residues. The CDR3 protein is CSARDPTSGRDTQYF. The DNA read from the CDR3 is TGCAGTGCTAGAGACCCGACTAGCGGGAGGGATACG.

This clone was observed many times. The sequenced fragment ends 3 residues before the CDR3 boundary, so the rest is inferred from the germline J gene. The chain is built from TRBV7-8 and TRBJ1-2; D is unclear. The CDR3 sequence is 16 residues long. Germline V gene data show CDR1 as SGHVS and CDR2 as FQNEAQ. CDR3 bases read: TGTGCCAGCAGCCTAGGGCGCAGGAAGGAAAATAGGGGC. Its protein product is CASSLGRRKENRG. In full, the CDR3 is CASSLGRRKENRGYTF.

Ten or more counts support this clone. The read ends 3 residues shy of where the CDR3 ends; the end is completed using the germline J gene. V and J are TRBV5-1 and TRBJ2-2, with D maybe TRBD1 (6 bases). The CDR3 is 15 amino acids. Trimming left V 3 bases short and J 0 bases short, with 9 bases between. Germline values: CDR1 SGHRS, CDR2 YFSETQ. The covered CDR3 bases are TGCGCCAGCAGCTCGGACAGCCCGAACACCGGGGAG. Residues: CASSSDSPNTGE. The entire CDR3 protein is CASSSDSPNTGELFF.

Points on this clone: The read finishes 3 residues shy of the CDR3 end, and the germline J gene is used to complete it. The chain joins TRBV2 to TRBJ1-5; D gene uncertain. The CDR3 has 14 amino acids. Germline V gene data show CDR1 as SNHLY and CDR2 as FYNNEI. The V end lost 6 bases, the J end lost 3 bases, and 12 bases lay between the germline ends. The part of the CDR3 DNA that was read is TGTGCCAGCAGCGAGACTGTAATCAATCAGCCC. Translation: CASSETVINQP. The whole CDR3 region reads CASSETVINQPQHF. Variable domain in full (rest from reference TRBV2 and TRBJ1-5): EPEVTQTPSHQVTQMGQEVILRCVPISNHLYFYWYRQILGQKVEFLVSFYNNEISEKSEIFDDQFSVERPDGSNFTLKIRSTKLEDSAMYFCASSETVINQPQHFGDGTRLSIL.

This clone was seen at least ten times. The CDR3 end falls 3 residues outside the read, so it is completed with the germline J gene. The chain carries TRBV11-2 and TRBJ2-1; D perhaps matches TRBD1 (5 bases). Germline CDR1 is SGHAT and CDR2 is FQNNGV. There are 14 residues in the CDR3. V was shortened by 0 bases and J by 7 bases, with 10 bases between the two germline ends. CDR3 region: CASSLEGAWNEQFF. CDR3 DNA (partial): TGTGCCAGCAGCTTAGAAGGGGCGTGGAATGAG.

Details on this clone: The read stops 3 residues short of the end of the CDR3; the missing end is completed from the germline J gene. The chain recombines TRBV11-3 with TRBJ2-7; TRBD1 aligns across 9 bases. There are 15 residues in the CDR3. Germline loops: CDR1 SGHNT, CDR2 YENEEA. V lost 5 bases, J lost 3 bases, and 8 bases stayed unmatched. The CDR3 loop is CASSNRDRALYEQYF. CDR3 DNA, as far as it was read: TGTGCCAGCAGCAACCGGGACAGGGCCCTCTACGAG.

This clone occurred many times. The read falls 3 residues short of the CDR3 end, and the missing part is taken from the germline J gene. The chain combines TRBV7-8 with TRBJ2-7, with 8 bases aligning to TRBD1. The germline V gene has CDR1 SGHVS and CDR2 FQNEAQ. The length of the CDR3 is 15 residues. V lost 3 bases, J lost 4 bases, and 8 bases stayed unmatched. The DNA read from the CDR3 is TGTGCCAGCAGCTTCGAGACAGGGGCTGGTTACGAG. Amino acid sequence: CASSFETGAGYE. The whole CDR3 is CASSFETGAGYEQYF.

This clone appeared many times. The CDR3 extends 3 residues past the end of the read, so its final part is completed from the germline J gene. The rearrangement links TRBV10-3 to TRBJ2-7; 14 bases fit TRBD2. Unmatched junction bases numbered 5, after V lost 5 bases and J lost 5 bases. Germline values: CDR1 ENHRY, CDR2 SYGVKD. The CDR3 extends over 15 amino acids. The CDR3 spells CAISLSTSGGDEQYF. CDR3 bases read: TGTGCCATCAGTCTTTCGACTAGCGGGGGGGACGAG.

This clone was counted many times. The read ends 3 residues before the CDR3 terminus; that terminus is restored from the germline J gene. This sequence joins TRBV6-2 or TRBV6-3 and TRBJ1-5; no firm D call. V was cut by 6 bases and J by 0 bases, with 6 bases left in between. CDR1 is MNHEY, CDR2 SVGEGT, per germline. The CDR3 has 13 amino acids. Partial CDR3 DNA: TGTGCCAGCAGCAGGTATAGCAATCAGCCC. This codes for CASSRYSNQP. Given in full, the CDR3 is CASSRYSNQPQHF.

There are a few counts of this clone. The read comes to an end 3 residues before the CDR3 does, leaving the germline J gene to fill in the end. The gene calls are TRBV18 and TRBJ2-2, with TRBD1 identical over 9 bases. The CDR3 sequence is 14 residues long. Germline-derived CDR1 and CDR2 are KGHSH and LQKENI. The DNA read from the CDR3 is TGTGCCAGCTCACCACGACAGGGGGATGAAAAG. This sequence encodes CASSPRQGDEK. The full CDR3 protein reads CASSPRQGDEKLFF.

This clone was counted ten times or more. CDR3 protein: CASSPTGGRTEAFF. The DNA read from the CDR3 is TGTGCCAGCAGTCCTACAGGGGGCCGCACTGAA. The gene calls are TRBV2 and TRBJ1-1; 9 bases agree with TRBD1. The read is 3 residues too short to cover the CDR3 end, so that end is filled in from the germline J gene. Germline CDR1 is SNHLY and CDR2 is FYNNEI. This CDR3 is 14 amino acids long. Unmatched junction bases numbered 5, after V lost 5 bases and J lost 4 bases.

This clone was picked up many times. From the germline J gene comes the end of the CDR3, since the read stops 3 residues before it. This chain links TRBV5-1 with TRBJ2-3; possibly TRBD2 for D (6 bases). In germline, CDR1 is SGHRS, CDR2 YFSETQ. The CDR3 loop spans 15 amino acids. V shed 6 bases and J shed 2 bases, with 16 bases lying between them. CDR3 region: CASTPGTPFTDTQYF. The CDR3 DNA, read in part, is TGCGCCAGCACCCCGGGGACTCCATTCACAGATACG.

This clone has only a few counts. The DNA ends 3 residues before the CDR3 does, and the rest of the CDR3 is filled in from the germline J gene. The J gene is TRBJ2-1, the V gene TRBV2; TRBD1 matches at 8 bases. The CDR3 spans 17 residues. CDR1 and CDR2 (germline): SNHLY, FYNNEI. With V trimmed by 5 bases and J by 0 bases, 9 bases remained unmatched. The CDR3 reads CASSFGTGLSSYNEQFF. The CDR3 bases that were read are TGTGCCAGCAGTTTTGGGACAGGCCTGAGCTCCTACAATGAG.

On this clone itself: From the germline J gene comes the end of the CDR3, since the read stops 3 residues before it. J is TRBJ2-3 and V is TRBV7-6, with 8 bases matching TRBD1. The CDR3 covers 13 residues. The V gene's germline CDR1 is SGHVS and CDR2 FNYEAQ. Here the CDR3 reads CASSSQGDQPQYF. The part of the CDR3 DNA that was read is TGTGCCAGCAGCTCACAGGGGGATCAGCCG.

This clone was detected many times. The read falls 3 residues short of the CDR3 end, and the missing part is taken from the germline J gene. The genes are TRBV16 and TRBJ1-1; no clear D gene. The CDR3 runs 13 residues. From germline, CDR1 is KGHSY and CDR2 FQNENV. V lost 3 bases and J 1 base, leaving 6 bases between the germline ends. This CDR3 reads CASSQLENTEAFF. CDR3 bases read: TGTGCCAGCAGCCAGTTAGAGAACACTGAA.

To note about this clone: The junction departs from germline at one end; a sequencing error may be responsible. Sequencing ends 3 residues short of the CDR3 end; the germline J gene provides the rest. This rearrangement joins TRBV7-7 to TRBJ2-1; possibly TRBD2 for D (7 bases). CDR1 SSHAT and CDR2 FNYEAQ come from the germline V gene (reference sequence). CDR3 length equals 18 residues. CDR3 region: CASSLDPPSGPGGHEQFF. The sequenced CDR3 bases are TGTGCTAGCAGCTTAGATCCCCCTAGCGGCCCGGGGGGCCATGAG.

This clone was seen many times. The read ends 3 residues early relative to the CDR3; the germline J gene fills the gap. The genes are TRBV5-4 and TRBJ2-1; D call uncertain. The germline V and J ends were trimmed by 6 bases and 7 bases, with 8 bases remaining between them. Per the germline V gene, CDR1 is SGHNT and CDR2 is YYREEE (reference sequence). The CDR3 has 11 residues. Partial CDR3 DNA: TGTGCCAGCAACAAACCTAATGAG. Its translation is CASNKPNE. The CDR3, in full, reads CASNKPNEQFF.

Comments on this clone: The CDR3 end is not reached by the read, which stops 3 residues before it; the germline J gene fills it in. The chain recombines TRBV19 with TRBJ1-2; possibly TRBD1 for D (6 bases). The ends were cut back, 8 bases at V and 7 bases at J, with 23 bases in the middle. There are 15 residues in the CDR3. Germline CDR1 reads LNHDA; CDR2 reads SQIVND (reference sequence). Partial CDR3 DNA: TGTGCCAGTTGGGGTAACCTACAGGGATCTTTTGGC. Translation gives CASWGNLQGSFG. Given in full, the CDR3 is CASWGNLQGSFGYTF. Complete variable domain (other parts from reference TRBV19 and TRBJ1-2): DGGITQSPKYLFRKEGQNVTLSCEQNLNHDAMYWYRQDPGQGLRLIYYSQIVNDFQKGDIAEGYSVSREKKESFPLTVTSAQKNPTAFYLCASWGNLQGSFGYTFGSGTRLTVV.

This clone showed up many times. Partial CDR3 DNA: TGTGCCAGCAGTGAAGCGGACAGTTGGGGAGATACG. Its protein product is CASSEADSWGDT. The entire CDR3 protein is CASSEADSWGDTQYF. This chain uses TRBV6-1 with TRBJ2-3, with TRBD1 as a possible D gene (6 bases). The read halts 3 residues ahead of the CDR3 end, with the missing end drawn from the germline J gene. V was pared by 0 bases and J by 5 bases, with 12 bases between. This CDR3 has 15 amino acids. Germline V gene data show CDR1 as MNHNS and CDR2 as SASEGT.

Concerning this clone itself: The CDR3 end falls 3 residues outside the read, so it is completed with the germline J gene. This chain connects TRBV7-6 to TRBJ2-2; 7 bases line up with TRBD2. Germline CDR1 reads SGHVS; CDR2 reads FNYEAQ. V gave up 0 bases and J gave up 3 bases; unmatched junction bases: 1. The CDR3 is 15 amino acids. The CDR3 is CASSLAGGDTGELFF. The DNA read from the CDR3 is TGTGCCAGCAGCTTAGCGGGAGGGGACACCGGGGAG. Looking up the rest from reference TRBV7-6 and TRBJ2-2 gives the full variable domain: GAGVSQSPRYKVTKRGQDVALRCDPISGHVSLYWYRQALGQGPEFLTYFNYEAQQDKSGLPNDRFSAERPEGSISTLTIQRTEQRDSAMYRCASSLAGGDTGELFFGEGSRLTVL.